The 11 T cell receptor delta chains presented below share a single source sample, sequenced in a study of γδ T cells in repeated Plasmodium falciparum infection. TCRdb called clones anew from the multiplex PCR reads with CATT. The sample lists some 100,000 delta-chain clones; over 1.1% were seen once. Vgamma9/Vdelta2+ and Vdelta2-negative gammadelta T cells were flow-sorted from PBMC for bulk sequencing. The specimen was gamma-delta T cells from blood. These TCRs come from a pool of human donors (malaria-infected and uninfected, not separated).

Note on this clone: A far larger clone is one base from this, pointing to a likely read error. This same CDR3 is encoded by further DNA sequences in the sample. The gene calls are TRDV1 and TRDJ1; D might be TRDD3 (5 bases). Germline-derived CDR1 and CDR2 are TSWWSYY and QGS. The CDR3 contains 21 residues. The V gene lost 0 bases and the J gene lost 5 bases, with 31 bases spanning the gap. CDR3 bases: TGTGCTCTTGGGGAACTAGTTCTAATTGACCCTCGGGGGGGTGCCACTGATAAACTCATCTTT. Translated: CALGELVLIDPRGGATDKLIF.

As for this clone: A far larger clone is a single base away, which makes a read error likely. This chain joins TRDV2 and TRDJ2; D is perhaps TRDD3 (6 bases). Here the J gene came from matching the DNA to germline, since TCRdb omits it. Germline CDR1 is GEAIGNYY and CDR2 is EKD. The CDR3 is made up of 19 amino acids. The V end was cut by 0 bases, the J end by 0 bases, with 19 bases between. CDR3 sequence: CACDTLSPGDPALTAQLFF. CDR3 bases: TGTGCCTGTGACACCCTGTCGCCGGGGGACCCAGCTTTGACAGCACAACTCTTCTTT.

This clone appeared many times. The J gene is TRDJ1, the V gene TRDV1; D is perhaps TRDD2 (5 bases). With 5 bases removed from V and 6 bases from J, the gap between germline ends came to 28 bases. Germline V gene data show CDR1 as TSWWSYY and CDR2 as QGS. CDR3 size: 18 residues. CDR3 protein: CALGNPSPRERYPHKLIF. As DNA, the CDR3 is TGTGCTCTTGGGAACCCTTCTCCACGAGAACGGTACCCCCATAAACTCATCTTT.

This clone came up a few times. TCRdb has a much larger clone's protein, which differs at residue 7 from the translation of this DNA, likely because of a read error; what is shown is the protein translated from the DNA. The chain is built from TRDV1 and TRDJ1; tentatively, D is TRDD3 (5 bases). TCRdb offers no J gene call, so here the DNA was matched to germline to obtain one. The CDR3 totals 16 residues. The V end lost 0 bases, the J end lost 0 bases, and 11 bases lay between the germline ends. Germline-derived CDR1 and CDR2 are TSWWSYY and QGS. DNA for the CDR3: TGTGCTCTTGGGGAACTCCCGGGGGGTGACACCGATAAACTCATCTTT. This gives the protein CALGELPGGDTDKLIF.

A remark on this clone: TCRdb assigns this DNA the protein of a much larger clone, which departs from its translation at residue 5; this likely reflects a read error, and the protein shown comes from translating the DNA. The chain joins TRDV1 to TRDJ2; tentatively, D is TRDD2 (5 bases). Here the J gene was assigned by germline matching of the DNA, as TCRdb has none. Per the germline V gene, CDR1 is TSWWSYY and CDR2 is QGS. The CDR3 runs 25 residues. Trimming cost V 4 bases and J 1 base, with 40 bases left between them. The CDR3, as DNA: TGTGCTCTTGGGGGACCCTACCCATCTCCAATTCCGACATCTCCGGCCCCCCATTTGACAGCACAACTCTTCTTT. It specifies CALGGPYPSPIPTSPAPHLTAQLFF.

This clone has at least ten counts. For this DNA, TCRdb reports the protein of a much larger clone, which diverges at residue 19, most likely from a read error; the protein presented here is translated directly from the DNA. V and J are TRDV1 and TRDJ1; 7 bases agree with TRDD3. No J gene was available from TCRdb, and it was assigned here by a germline match of the DNA. This CDR3 comprises 24 residues. V lost 4 bases to trimming and J lost 3 bases; unmatched junction nucleotides: 35. CDR1 is TSWWSYY, CDR2 QGS, per germline. The CDR3 loop is CALGVRGPPALNYWGLKGADKLIF. The CDR3 coding sequence is TGTGCTCTTGGGGTCCGTGGCCCCCCGGCCCTGAACTACTGGGGCCTTAAGGGGGCCGATAAACTCATCTTT.

This clone occurred a few times. The protein TCRdb gives is from a much larger clone and does not agree with this DNA's translation at residue 9, likely a read error; the protein shown here comes from the DNA. This chain connects TRDV2 to TRDJ1; weak D call: TRDD2 (5 bases). TCRdb does not report a J gene; here it was assigned by matching the DNA to germline references. CDR3 length: 17 amino acids. Deletions cut 3 bases from V and 1 base from J, with 20 bases between. Germline assignment: CDR1 GEAIGNYY and CDR2 EKD. The CDR3 region is CACDGPYGLGRTDKLIF. The DNA for the CDR3 is TGTGCCTGTGACGGCCCCTACGGGCTAGGACGCACCGATAAACTCATCTTT.

This clone has just a few counts. This is likely an artifact of a read error, given a far larger clone one base away. Other DNA variants within this sample encode the same CDR3. The chain carries TRDV1 and TRDJ1; 11 bases are a match to TRDD3. The J gene, left out of TCRdb, was set here by checking the DNA against germline. This CDR3 has 19 amino acids. CDR1 is TSWWSYY, CDR2 QGS, per germline. The CDR3 here is CALGVPLLGDRKYTDKLIF. DNA of the CDR3: TGTGCTCTTGGGGTACCCCTACTGGGGGATAGGAAGTACACTGATAAACTCATCTTT.

This clone was detected a few times. A single base is all that separates this from a far larger clone, so a read error is likely. The same CDR3 is also encoded by other DNA sequences in this sample. The rearrangement joins TRDV2 to TRDJ3, with 9 bases identical to TRDD3. No J gene was available from TCRdb, and it was assigned here by a germline match of the DNA. V trimming: 3 bases; J trimming: 0 bases; junction bases outside the gene matches: 17. The germline CDR1 and CDR2 sequences are GEAIGNYY and EKD. This CDR3 has 22 amino acids. The CDR3, as DNA: TGTGCCTGTGACTTCCGCCCTCTCTGGGGGATCTCAAGCTCCTGGGACACCCGACAGATGTTTTTC. Translating gives CACDFRPLWGISSSWDTRQMFF.

This clone has just a few counts. The TCRdb record carries a much larger clone's protein, which differs from this DNA's translation at residue 6; a read error is the likely cause, and the protein listed here is the DNA translation. The chain couples TRDV1 to TRDJ1; 9 bases are a match to TRDD3. Matching the DNA to germline supplied the J gene, which TCRdb does not give. This CDR3 is 16 amino acids long. The V and J ends lost 1 base and 7 bases, in that order; junction bases with no gene match: 10. The germline gives CDR1 TSWWSYY, CDR2 QGS. In DNA form, the CDR3 reads TGTGCTCTTGGGGAACCTTCGGCTGGGGGATCCTCTAAACTCATCTTT. Protein product: CALGEPSAGGSSKLIF.

In regard to this clone: The TCRdb protein comes from a much larger clone and disagrees with this DNA's translation at residue 8, likely due to a read error; the protein given here is derived from the DNA. V and J are TRDV1 and TRDJ1, with unresolved D. TCRdb records no J gene; here it was assigned by comparing the DNA to germline. CDR1 TSWWSYY and CDR2 QGS come from the germline V gene. This CDR3 is 12 amino acids long. The DNA for the CDR3 is TGTGCTCTTGGGGCTTACACCAATAAACTCATCTTT. This gives the protein CALGAYTNKLIF.